The 8 T cell receptor beta chains presented below share a single source sample, sequenced in a study of T cell repertoires in cytomegalovirus infection (dated by TCRdb to between 2017 and 2020). The listed sequencing device is Illumina HiSeq 1500. The public reads were reanalyzed by TCRdb: fastp trimming at Q25, MiXCR alignment, in-frame beta chains only. Under each unique CDR3 protein, matching rows form one entry showing the most common genes and DNA. The sample records about 740,000 distinct CDR3 sequences, 35% of which are singletons. The ten largest make up 2.8% of the sample. Sequencing was done on a sample of PBMCs. The receptors derive from a human donor in good health (CMV status not recorded). Some clones in this sample may be carry-over from other donors' samples.

The chain has TRBV20-1 and TRBJ1-2, with unresolved D. Trimming removed 6 bases at V and 4 bases at J, with 18 bases between. Per germline, CDR1 DFQATT and CDR2 SNEGSKA (reference sequence). This CDR3 contains 14 residues. In DNA form, the CDR3 reads TGCAGTGCCACAACCCAACTCGACGGCTATGGCTACACCTTC. Translation gives CSATTQLDGYGYTF.

This clonotype turned up a few times. This rearrangement joins TRBV7-9 to TRBJ1-2; possibly TRBD1 for D (6 bases). CDR3 length: 13 amino acids. The V and J ends lost 4 bases and 4 bases respectively, with 10 bases between them. The germline CDR1 and CDR2 sequences are SEHNR and FQNEAQ (reference sequence). This CDR3 reads CASSYGQSYGYTF. Here the CDR3 DNA reads TGTGCCAGCAGCTACGGACAGTCCTATGGCTACACCTTC.

The V and J genes are TRBV6-6 and TRBJ2-7, with TRBD2 as a possible D gene (6 bases). Germline CDR1 reads MNHNY; CDR2 reads SVGAGI (reference sequence). The V end was cut by 2 bases, the J end by 2 bases, with 10 bases between. This CDR3 has 14 amino acids. The CDR3, as DNA: TGTGCCAGCAGTTACCCGGGGGAAACCTACGAGCAGTACTTC. As protein: CASSYPGETYEQYF.

In its sample, this clonotype was seen a few times. The chain employs TRBV7-8 and TRBJ2-7; the match to TRBD2 covers 7 bases. With 0 bases clipped from V and 9 bases from J, the junction kept 5 bases outside the gene matches. The CDR3 is 13 amino acids. Germline-derived CDR1 and CDR2 are SGHVS and FQNEAQ. This CDR3 reads CASSLARGDAQYF. The CDR3 coding sequence is TGTGCCAGCAGCTTAGCTCGGGGGGATGCGCAGTACTTC.

The V call is TRBV20-1, the J call TRBJ1-1; D ambiguous. Germline V gives CDR1 DFQATT, CDR2 SNEGSKA (reference sequence). This CDR3 contains 13 residues. V lost 6 bases and J 6 bases, leaving 17 bases between the germline ends. As DNA, the CDR3 is TGCAGTGCACCTTTTGCGGGAAGCTCTGAAGCTTTCTTT. As protein: CSAPFAGSSEAFF.

The gene calls are TRBV18 and TRBJ2-5; D gene ambiguous. Germline CDR1 reads KGHSH; CDR2 reads LQKENI. The CDR3 runs 13 residues. Trimming took 3 bases from V and 5 from J, leaving 10 bases between them. The CDR3 nucleotides are TGTGCCAGCTCACCTCCCGTCATGGAGACCCAGTACTTC. Translation: CASSPPVMETQYF.

This clonotype has a count of ten or more. The J gene is TRBJ1-1, the V gene TRBV7-2; 7 nucleotides line up with TRBD1. This CDR3 is built from 14 residues. Trimming cost V 6 bases and J 8 bases; bases outside gene matches: 12. Germline V CDR1 and CDR2: SGHTA, FQGNSA. This CDR3 reads CASSQPWGTAEAFF. CDR3 sequence (DNA): TGTGCCAGCAGTCAACCCTGGGGGACAGCAGAAGCTTTCTTT.

Worth noting for this clonotype: Since no conserved phenylalanine or tryptophan closes the CDR3, a read error is the likely cause. V and J are TRBV12-3 or TRBV12-4 and TRBJ1-6, with D possibly TRBD1 on 5 matching bases. CDR3 length: 14 residues. V was pared by 6 bases and J by 7 bases, with 13 bases between. For the CDR3, the DNA is TGTGCCAGCAGACCACAGGTCGGCAATTCACCCCTCCACTTG. Protein sequence: CASRPQVGNSPLHL.